The entry below gives a single TCR beta chain sequence along with its context. Its antigen specificity is not known. It has no much larger one-base neighbor in the sample; base qualities were not kept. The data stem from a study of blood T cell repertoires in COVID-19 (dated by TCRdb to 2018 to 2021). In the study overall: Samples from collaborators originated in the United States, Italy and Spain and spanned both the acute and convalescent phases of COVID-19. The prospective study material was composed of cDNA or gDNA derived from T cells, B-cell-depleted T cells, or PBMCs. The dataset comprised deeply sampled blood TCRbeta repertoires from subjects exposed to, actively infected with, or recovered from COVID-19. A freely available public database, intended as a resource for researchers studying the immune response to SARS-CoV-2, is where the repertoires were released. The samples were drawn from the first 160 participants of the ongoing ImmuneRACE study and from roughly 1,300 subjects provided by 6 global collaborators. The sample metadata nearly always contained a de-identified subject ID, COVID-19 status, age in years and sex. Where available, HLA class I and class II types were taken from metadata supplied by the sample provider and were not determined by assay-based typing.

Enrolling through a virtual design, the prospective study's participants ranged in age from about 18 to 100 years and lived across roughly 24 United States geographic areas. Cohort assignment in the prospective study relied on participant-reported clinical history from a screening survey and a study questionnaire. Recovered participants in ImmuneRACE Cohort 3 were defined by two consecutive negative NP/OP PCR tests, clearance by a healthcare professional, or resolution of symptoms. Each participant in the prospective study had whole blood, serum and a nasopharyngeal or oropharyngeal swab collected by mobile phlebotomists. Additional blood draws and questionnaires over a roughly two-month period could optionally be provided by prospective study participants. Blood samples from the prospective study were shipped frozen or at room temperature prior to DNA extraction. The study at large found these results: Clinical and demographic metadata were provided uncurated, with the amount varying by source and participant.

The immunoSEQ Assay, a bias-controlled multiplex PCR, was used to amplify TCRbeta CDR3 regions from genomic DNA. Processing in the source paper ran as follows. The number of nucleated cells in each sample was estimated from the amplification of reference gene primers within the assay. To quantify the absolute abundance of each unique TCRbeta CDR3 rearrangement, sequence reads were collapsed and filtered. Productive Simpson clonality was computed per sample as the square root of Simpson's diversity index over productive rearrangements. Entries here come from immuneACCESS through TCRdb and include only in-frame sequences with V and J called. Some clones fail to appear in such tables; in the studies checked, an unresolved V gene covers under half of the shortfall, and the cause of the remainder is unknown. The V and J calls and the clone size are those of that table, but D and trimming were determined from the DNA. The table for this sample lists 400,000 or so clones; approximately 90% of them were counted only once. The ten largest clones add up to 1% to 1.3% of the sample.

The receptor comes from a man aged 25-45 years who had recovered from COVID-19. Sequencing used PBMCs or T cells enriched from blood (not recorded which).

The base sequence is TGTGCCAGCAGCCAAGGGGACAGGGTTGATGAAAAACTGTTTTTT. Its translation reads: CASSQGDRVDEKLFF. This chain joins TRBV3-1 (or the pseudogene TRBV3-2) to TRBJ1-4; 9 bases in between match TRBD1. The germline V gene (reference sequence) specifies LGHDT as CDR1 and YNNKEL as CDR2. Trimming accounts for 1 base at V and 6 bases at J, while the number of junction bases matched to no gene is 3. Inclusive of the bounding cysteine and phenylalanine, the CDR3 is 15 residues long. The DNA shown is the 45-base CDR3, in frame from base 1.